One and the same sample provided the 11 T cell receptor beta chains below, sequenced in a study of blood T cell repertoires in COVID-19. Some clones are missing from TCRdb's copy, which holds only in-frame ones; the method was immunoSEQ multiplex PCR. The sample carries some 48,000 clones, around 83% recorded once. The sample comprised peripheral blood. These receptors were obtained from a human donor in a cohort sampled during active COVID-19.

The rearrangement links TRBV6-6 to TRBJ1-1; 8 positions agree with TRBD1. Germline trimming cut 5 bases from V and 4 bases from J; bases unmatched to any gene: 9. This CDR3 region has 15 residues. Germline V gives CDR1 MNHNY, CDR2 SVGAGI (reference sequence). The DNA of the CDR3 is TGTGCCAGCAGTCAGCAGACAGGGGCGGGCACTGAAGCTTTCTTT. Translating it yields CASSQQTGAGTEAFF.

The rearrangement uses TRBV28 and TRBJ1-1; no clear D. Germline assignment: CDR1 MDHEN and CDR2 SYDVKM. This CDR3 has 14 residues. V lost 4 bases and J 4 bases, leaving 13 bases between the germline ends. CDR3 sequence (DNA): TGTGCCAGCAGTTCCCTAACTCTTATCACTGAAGCTTTCTTT. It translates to CASSSLTLITEAFF.

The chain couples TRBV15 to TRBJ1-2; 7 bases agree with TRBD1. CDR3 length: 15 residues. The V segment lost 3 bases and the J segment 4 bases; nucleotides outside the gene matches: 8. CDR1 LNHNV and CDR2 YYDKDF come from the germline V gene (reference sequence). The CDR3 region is CATSSGGTDLYGYTF. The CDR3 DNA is TGTGCCACCAGCAGTGGCGGGACAGACCTCTATGGCTACACCTTC.

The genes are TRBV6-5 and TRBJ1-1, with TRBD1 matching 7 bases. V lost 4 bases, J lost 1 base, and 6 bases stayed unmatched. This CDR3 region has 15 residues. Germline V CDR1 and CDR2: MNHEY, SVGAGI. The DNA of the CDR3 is TGTGCCAGCAGTTGGAACAGGGGACCGAACACTGAAGCTTTCTTT. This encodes CASSWNRGPNTEAFF.

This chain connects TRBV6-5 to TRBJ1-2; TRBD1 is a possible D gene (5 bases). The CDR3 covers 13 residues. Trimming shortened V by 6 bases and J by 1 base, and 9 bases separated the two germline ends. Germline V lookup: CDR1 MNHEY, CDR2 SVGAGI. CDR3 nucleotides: TGTGCCAGCAGCCAGGGCCATAACTATGGCTACACCTTC. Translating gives CASSQGHNYGYTF.

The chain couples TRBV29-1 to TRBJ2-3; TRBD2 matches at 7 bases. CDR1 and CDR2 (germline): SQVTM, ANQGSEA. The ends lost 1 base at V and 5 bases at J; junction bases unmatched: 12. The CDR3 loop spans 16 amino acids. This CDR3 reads CSVEGSWRGGVDTQYF. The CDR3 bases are TGCAGCGTTGAAGGTTCCTGGAGGGGAGGGGTAGATACGCAGTATTTT.

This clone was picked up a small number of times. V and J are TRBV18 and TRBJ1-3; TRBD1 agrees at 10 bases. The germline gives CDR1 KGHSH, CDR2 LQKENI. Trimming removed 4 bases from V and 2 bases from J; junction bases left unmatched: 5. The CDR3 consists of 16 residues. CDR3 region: CASSQGTGAAGNTIYF. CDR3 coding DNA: TGTGCCAGCTCACAAGGGACAGGGGCCGCTGGAAACACCATATATTTT.

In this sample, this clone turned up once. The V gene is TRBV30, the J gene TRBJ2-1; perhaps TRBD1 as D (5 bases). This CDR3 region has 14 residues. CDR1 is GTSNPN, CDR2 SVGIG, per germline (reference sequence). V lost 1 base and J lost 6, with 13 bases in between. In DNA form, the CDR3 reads TGTGCCTGGAGTGCAAACCTTCAGGGCAATGAGCAGTTCTTC. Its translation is CAWSANLQGNEQFF.

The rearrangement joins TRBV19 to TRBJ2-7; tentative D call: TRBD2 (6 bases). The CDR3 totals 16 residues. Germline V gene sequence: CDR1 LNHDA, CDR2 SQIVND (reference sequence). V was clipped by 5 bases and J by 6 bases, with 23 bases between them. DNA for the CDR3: TGTGCCAGTAGTGGACAACTAATAGGAGGGCTCAGCGAGCAGTACTTC. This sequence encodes CASSGQLIGGLSEQYF.

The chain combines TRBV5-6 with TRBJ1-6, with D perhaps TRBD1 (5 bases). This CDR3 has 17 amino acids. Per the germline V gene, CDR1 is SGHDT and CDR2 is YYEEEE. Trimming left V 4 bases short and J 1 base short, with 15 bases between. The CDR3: CASSLLGGGSYNSPLHF. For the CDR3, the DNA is TGTGCCAGCAGCCTCCTCGGGGGTGGATCCTATAATTCACCCCTCCACTTT.

The CDR3 DNA reads as TGTGCCAGCAGCCCTAGCGGGGGGGCCATTGAGCAGTTCTTC. It encodes CASSPSGGAIEQFF. The V and J genes are TRBV7-2 and TRBJ2-1; the match to TRBD2 covers 12 bases. Germline CDR1 and CDR2: SGHTA and FQGNSA. J was trimmed by 9 bases and V by 5 bases; bases with no gene match: 5. The CDR3 runs 14 residues.